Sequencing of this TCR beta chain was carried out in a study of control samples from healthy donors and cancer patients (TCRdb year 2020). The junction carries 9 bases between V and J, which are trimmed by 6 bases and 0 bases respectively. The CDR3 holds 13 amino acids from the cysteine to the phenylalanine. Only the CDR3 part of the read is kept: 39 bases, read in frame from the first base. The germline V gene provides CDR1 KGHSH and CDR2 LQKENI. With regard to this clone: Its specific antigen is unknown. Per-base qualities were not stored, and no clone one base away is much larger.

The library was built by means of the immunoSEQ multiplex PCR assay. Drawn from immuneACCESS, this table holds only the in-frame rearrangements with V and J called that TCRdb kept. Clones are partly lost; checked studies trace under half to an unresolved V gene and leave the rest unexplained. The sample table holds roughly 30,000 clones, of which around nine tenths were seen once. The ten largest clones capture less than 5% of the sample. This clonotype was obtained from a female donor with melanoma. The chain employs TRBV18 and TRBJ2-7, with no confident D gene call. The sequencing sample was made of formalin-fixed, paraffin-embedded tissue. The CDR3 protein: CASSPSASYEQYF. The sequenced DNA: TGTGCCAGCTCCCCGAGTGCCTCCTACGAGCAGTACTTC.